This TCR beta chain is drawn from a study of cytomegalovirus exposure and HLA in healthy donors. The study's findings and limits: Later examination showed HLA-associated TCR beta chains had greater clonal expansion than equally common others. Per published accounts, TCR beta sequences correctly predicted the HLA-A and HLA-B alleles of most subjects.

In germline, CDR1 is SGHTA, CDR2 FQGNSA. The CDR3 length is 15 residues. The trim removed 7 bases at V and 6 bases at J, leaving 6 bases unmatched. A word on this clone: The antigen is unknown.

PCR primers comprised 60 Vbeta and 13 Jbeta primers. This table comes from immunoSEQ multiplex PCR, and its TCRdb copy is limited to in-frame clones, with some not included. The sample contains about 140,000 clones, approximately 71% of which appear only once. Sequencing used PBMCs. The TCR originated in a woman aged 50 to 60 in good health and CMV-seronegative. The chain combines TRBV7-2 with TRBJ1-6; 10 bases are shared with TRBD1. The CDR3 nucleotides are TGTGCCAGCACCGAATGGGACAGGGGTAATTCACCCCTCCACTTT. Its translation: CASTEWDRGNSPLHF.